Listed below are T cell receptor beta chains from one sample, sequenced in a study of post-analysis software for immune sequencing data. TCRdb re-analysed the PCR reads in MiXCR, keeping a single row per CDR3 protein. Of about 810,000 distinct CDR3 sequences detected, approximately 53% appear once; the ten largest clones hold about 4.8%. The sequenced material came from blood. These receptors were obtained from a girl aged 10-17 years with multiple sclerosis. Both conserved end residues are part of each CDR3. Fields, in order: D gene, J gene, V gene, clone size, CDR3 DNA, CDR3 protein. A D gene is named only where the DNA matches it firmly. Clone size appears in some rows only: once, few, many, or a class for an expanded clone.

d_call: TRBD1
j_call: TRBJ2-7
v_call: TRBV28
clone_size: NA
cdr3_nt: TGTGCCAGCAGTTTATGGGACAGGGTTGACGAGCAGTACTTC
cdr3_aa: CASSLWDRVDEQYF

d_call: TRBD1
j_call: TRBJ2-4
v_call: TRBV12-3/TRBV12-4
clone_size: NA
cdr3_nt: TGTGCCAGCAGTATTCAGGGGGTCCTAGCCAAAAACATTCAGTACTTC
cdr3_aa: CASSIQGVLAKNIQYF

d_call: NA
j_call: TRBJ2-7
v_call: TRBV15
clone_size: NA
cdr3_nt: TGTGCCACCAGCAGAGAGGCGGGAATTCCGGACGAGCAGTACTTC
cdr3_aa: CATSREAGIPDEQYF

d_call: NA
j_call: TRBJ2-5
v_call: TRBV3-1
clone_size: NA
cdr3_nt: TGTGCCAGCAGTCGGAAGGGATCTAGCCTTCGACAGTACTTC
cdr3_aa: CASSRKGSSLRQYF

d_call: TRBD2
j_call: TRBJ2-1
v_call: TRBV5-8
clone_size: NA
cdr3_nt: TGTGCCAGCAGCTTCTCCGGGACTAGCGGGAGGAATGAGCAGTTCTTC
cdr3_aa: CASSFSGTSGRNEQFF

d_call: NA
j_call: TRBJ2-1
v_call: TRBV20-1
clone_size: NA
cdr3_nt: TGCAGTGCTAGAGAGGACGATGAGCAGTTCTTC
cdr3_aa: CSAREDDEQFF

d_call: NA
j_call: TRBJ1-2
v_call: TRBV3-1
clone_size: NA
cdr3_nt: TGTGCCAGTAGCCAAGATCCGGTCAGTGGCTACACCTTC
cdr3_aa: CASSQDPVSGYTF

d_call: NA
j_call: TRBJ1-2
v_call: TRBV27
clone_size: NA
cdr3_nt: TGTGCCAGCAGCTTGGGCGCAGATTTCGGCTACACCTTC
cdr3_aa: CASSLGADFGYTF

d_call: TRBD2
j_call: TRBJ2-7
v_call: TRBV6-2/TRBV6-3
clone_size: few
cdr3_nt: TGTGCCAGCAGTCTACCGGGACTAGCGGGATTAAGGAACGAGCAGTACTTC
cdr3_aa: CASSLPGLAGLRNEQYF

d_call: NA
j_call: TRBJ2-5
v_call: TRBV9
clone_size: few
cdr3_nt: TGTGCCAGCAGCGGCACAACAGGGAAAGAGACCCAGTACTTC
cdr3_aa: CASSGTTGKETQYF

d_call: TRBD1
j_call: TRBJ2-5
v_call: TRBV4-1
clone_size: NA
cdr3_nt: TGCGCCAGCAGCCAAGAAAGGGCCTCGACAGGGCAAGAGACCCAGTACTTC
cdr3_aa: CASSQERASTGQETQYF

d_call: NA
j_call: TRBJ2-1
v_call: TRBV20-1
clone_size: NA
cdr3_nt: TGCAGTGCGCCTCCGGGCCCAAGCTCCTACAATGAGCAGTTCTTC
cdr3_aa: CSAPPGPSSYNEQFF

d_call: NA
j_call: TRBJ2-4
v_call: TRBV29-1
clone_size: NA
cdr3_nt: TGCAGCGTTGAAGATGGAACTTGGGGCAAAAACATTCAGTACTTC
cdr3_aa: CSVEDGTWGKNIQYF

d_call: TRBD1
j_call: TRBJ1-2
v_call: TRBV12-3/TRBV12-4
clone_size: NA
cdr3_nt: TGTGCCAGCAACTTCAGGGGGCAGGACTATGGCTACACCTTC
cdr3_aa: CASNFRGQDYGYTF